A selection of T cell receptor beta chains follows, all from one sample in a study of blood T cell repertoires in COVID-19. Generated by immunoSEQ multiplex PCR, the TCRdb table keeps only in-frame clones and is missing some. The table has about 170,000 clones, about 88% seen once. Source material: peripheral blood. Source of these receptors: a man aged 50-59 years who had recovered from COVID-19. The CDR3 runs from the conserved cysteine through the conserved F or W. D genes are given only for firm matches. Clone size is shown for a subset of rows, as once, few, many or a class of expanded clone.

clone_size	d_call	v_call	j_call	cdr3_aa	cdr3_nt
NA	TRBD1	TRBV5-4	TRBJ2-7	CASSHRGLLDEQYF	TGTGCCAGCAGCCACAGGGGGCTTTTGGACGAGCAGTACTTC
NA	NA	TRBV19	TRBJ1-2	CASSIAPGRGDGYTF	TGTGCCAGTAGTATAGCTCCCGGCAGAGGAGACGGCTACACCTTC
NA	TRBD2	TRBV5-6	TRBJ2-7	CASSPGTSGESYEQYF	TGTGCCAGCAGCCCGGGGACTAGCGGAGAATCCTACGAGCAGTACTTC
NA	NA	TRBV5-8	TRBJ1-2	CASSLGGQPIYGYTF	TGTGCCAGCAGCTTGGGCGGACAGCCGATCTATGGCTACACCTTC
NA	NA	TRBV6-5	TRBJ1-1	CASSYSNQGTEAFF	TGTGCCAGCAGTTACTCGAACCAGGGCACTGAAGCTTTCTTT
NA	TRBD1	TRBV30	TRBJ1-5	CAWSTGQGNQPQHF	TGTGCCTGGAGCACGGGACAGGGCAATCAGCCCCAGCATTTT
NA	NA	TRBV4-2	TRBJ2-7	CASSQDLDTSYEQYF	TGTGCCAGCAGCCAAGATCTGGACACCTCCTACGAGCAGTACTTC
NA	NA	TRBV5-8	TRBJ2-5	CASSSGRIVGGQETQYF	TGTGCCAGCAGCTCGGGACGGATAGTGGGGGGCCAAGAGACCCAGTACTTC
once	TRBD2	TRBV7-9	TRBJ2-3	CASSLERRGGPDTQYF	TGTGCCAGCAGCTTAGAGCGGCGGGGGGGCCCAGATACGCAGTATTTT
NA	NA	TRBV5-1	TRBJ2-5	CASSSAPQGRQETQYF	TGCGCCAGCAGCTCTGCCCCACAGGGTCGACAGGAGACCCAGTACTTC
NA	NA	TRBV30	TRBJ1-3	CAWTYSSGNTIYF	TGTGCCTGGACCTATAGCTCTGGAAACACCATATATTTT
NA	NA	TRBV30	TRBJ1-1	CASGDDRSNGTEAFF	TGTGCCTCGGGCGATGACAGGAGTAATGGCACTGAAGCTTTCTTT
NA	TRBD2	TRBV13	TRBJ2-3	CASSRKGTSAQYF	TGTGCCAGCAGCCGGAAAGGGACTAGTGCGCAGTATTTT
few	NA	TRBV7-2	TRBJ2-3	CASSRTTISTDTQYF	TGTGCCAGCAGCCGGACTACTATTAGCACAGATACGCAGTATTTT
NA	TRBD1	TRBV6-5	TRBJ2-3	CASSSATGADTQYF	TGTGCCAGCAGTTCCGCGACAGGGGCAGATACGCAGTATTTT
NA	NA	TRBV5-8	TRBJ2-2	CASSLSLITGELFF	TGTGCCAGCAGCTTGTCCCTTATCACCGGGGAGCTGTTTTTT
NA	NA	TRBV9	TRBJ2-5	CASSVGFGGLRGAETQYF	TGTGCCAGCAGCGTAGGGTTTGGGGGACTCCGGGGGGCGGAGACCCAGTACTTC
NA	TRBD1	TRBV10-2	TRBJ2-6	CASFKTGDSGANVLTF	TGCGCCAGCTTTAAGACAGGGGACTCTGGGGCCAACGTCCTGACTTTC
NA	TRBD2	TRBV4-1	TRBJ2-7	CASSQVAGQTYEQYF	TGCGCCAGCAGCCAAGTAGCGGGACAAACGTACGAGCAGTACTTC
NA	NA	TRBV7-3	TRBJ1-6	CASSWRENSPLHF	TGTGCCAGCAGCTGGCGGGAAAATTCACCCCTCCACTTT
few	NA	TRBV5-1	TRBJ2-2	CASSLLSGTGELFF	TGCGCCAGCAGCTTATTGAGCGGCACCGGGGAGCTGTTTTTT
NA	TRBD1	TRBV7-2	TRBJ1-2	CASSTGTGGYTF	TGTGCCAGCAGCACTGGGACAGGTGGCTACACCTTC
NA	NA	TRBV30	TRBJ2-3	CAWTQGRTDTQYF	TGTGCCTGGACCCAAGGGAGGACAGATACGCAGTATTTT
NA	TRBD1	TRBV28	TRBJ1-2	CASSLSQGAGYGYTF	TGTGCCAGCAGTTTAAGTCAGGGGGCAGGGTATGGCTACACCTTC
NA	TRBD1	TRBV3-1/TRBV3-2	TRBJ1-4	CASSQDPRDRDFATNEKLFF	TGTGCCAGCAGCCAAGACCCCCGGGACAGGGATTTTGCAACTAATGAAAAACTGTTTTTT
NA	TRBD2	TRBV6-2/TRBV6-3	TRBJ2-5	CASSSGLAGGPWTQYF	TGTGCCAGCAGTTCTGGACTAGCGGGAGGCCCATGGACCCAGTACTTC
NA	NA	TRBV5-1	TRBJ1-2	CASSLDGGKSYGYTF	TGCGCCAGCAGCTTGGACGGGGGGAAGAGCTATGGCTACACCTTC
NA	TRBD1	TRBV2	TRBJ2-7	CASSESFGTVTYEQYF	TGTGCCAGCAGTGAAAGCTTCGGGACAGTGACCTACGAGCAGTACTTC
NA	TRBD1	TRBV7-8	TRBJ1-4	CASSRRDRVEATNEKLFF	TGTGCCAGCAGCCGCCGGGACAGGGTAGAGGCAACTAATGAAAAACTGTTTTTT
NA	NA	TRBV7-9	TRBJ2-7	CASSPIAGGTYEQYF	TGTGCCAGCAGCCCCATAGCAGGAGGTACCTACGAGCAGTACTTC
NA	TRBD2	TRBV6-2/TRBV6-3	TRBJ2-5	CASSPSGGRTQTQYF	TGTGCCAGCAGCCCATCTGGCGGGAGGACTCAGACCCAGTACTTC
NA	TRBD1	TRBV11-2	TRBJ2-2	CASSPGGWSGELFF	TGTGCCAGCAGCCCAGGGGGCTGGTCCGGGGAGCTGTTTTTT
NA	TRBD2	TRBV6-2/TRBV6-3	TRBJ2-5	CASSSGLAGEATQYF	TGTGCCAGCAGTTCGGGACTAGCGGGAGAGGCGACCCAGTACTTC
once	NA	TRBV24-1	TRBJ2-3	CATSDSGWSTDTQYF	TGTGCCACCAGTGATTCAGGGTGGAGCACAGATACGCAGTATTTT
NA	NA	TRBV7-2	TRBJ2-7	CASLSGTYEQYF	TGTGCCAGCCTGAGCGGCACCTACGAGCAGTACTTC
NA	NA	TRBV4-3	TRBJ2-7	CASSLRYYEQYF	TGCGCCAGCAGCCTCCGTTACTACGAGCAGTACTTC
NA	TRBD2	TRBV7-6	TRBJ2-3	CASSKQGGPTDTQYF	TGTGCCAGCAGCAAGCAGGGAGGGCCCACAGATACGCAGTATTTT
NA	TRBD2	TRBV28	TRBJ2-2	CASRSGGAPGELFF	TGTGCCAGCAGGAGCGGGGGGGCCCCCGGGGAGCTGTTTTTT
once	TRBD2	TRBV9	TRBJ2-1	CASSGLTSGTNEQFF	TGTGCCAGCTCAGGTTTGACTAGCGGGACGAATGAGCAGTTCTTC
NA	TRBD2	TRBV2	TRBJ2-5	CASSATQSGRNGETQYF	TGTGCCAGCAGCGCGACCCAAAGCGGGAGGAATGGAGAGACCCAGTACTTC
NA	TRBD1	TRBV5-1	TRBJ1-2	CASSVGTGNYGYTF	TGCGCCAGCAGCGTCGGGACAGGGAACTATGGCTACACCTTC
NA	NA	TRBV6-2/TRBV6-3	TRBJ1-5	CASSYRGTVKQPQHF	TGTGCCAGCAGTTACCGTGGGACTGTAAAACAGCCCCAGCATTTT
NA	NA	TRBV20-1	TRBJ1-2	CSASSDSPGYGYTF	TGCAGTGCTAGTTCGGACAGCCCTGGCTATGGCTACACCTTC
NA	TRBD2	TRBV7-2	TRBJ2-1	CASSLRDYYNEQFF	TGTGCCAGCAGCTTACGGGACTACTACAATGAGCAGTTCTTC
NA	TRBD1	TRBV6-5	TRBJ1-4	CASSYRGPGEKLFF	TGTGCCAGCAGTTACAGGGGGCCGGGCGAAAAACTGTTTTTT
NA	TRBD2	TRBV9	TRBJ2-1	CASSLGGTSYNEQFF	TGTGCCAGCAGCTTAGGGGGGACTAGCTACAATGAGCAGTTCTTC
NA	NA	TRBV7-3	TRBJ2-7	CASSQSVGASYEQYF	TGTGCCAGCAGCCAGTCGGTTGGGGCTAGCTACGAGCAGTACTTC
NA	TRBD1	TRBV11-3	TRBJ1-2	CASSSDRAPGYGYTF	TGTGCCAGCAGCTCCGACAGGGCCCCTGGCTATGGCTACACCTTC
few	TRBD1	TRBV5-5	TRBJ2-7	CASSAYDRDREQYF	TGTGCCAGCAGCGCATACGACAGGGACAGAGAGCAGTACTTC
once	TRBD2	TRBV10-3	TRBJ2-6	CAISDRLAGGTGANVLTF	TGTGCCATCAGTGACCGGCTAGCGGGAGGGACTGGGGCCAACGTCCTGACTTTC
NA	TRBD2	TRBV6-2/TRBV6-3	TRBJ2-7	CASSSPAGGYEQYF	TGTGCCAGCAGTTCGCCAGCGGGGGGGTACGAGCAGTACTTC
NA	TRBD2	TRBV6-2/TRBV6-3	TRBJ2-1	CASSGGKTSGSDEQFF	TGTGCCAGCAGTGGGGGGAAGACTAGCGGGAGCGATGAGCAGTTCTTC
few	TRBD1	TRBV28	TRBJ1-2	CASRSPGQGASGYTF	TGTGCCAGCAGATCGCCGGGACAGGGGGCCAGTGGCTACACCTTC